This T cell receptor beta chain stems from a study of neurological immune-mediated disorders. Every sequencing run drew on 15-18 subjects and yielded over 180 million TCR-beta sequences. From the 5' RACE reads, TCRdb called clonotypes with MiXCR, one entry per CDR3 protein. The sample includes roughly 30,000 distinct CDR3 sequences, around 5.9% of them seen just once. V dropped 8 bases and J dropped 7 bases, with 9 bases sitting between them. Germline CDR1 MNHEY, CDR2 SVGAGI. The CDR3 covers 11 residues. The receptor comes from a woman in her forties or fifties in good health. The sequenced sample was CD4+ T cells from blood. The chain employs TRBV6-5 and TRBJ1-5, with D perhaps TRBD1 (6 bases). CDR3 in DNA: TGTGCCAGCGGGGGGCGACAGCCCCAGCATTTT. Translated: CASGGRQPQHF.